This T cell receptor (beta chain) came from a study of T cells after yellow fever vaccination. Study background: Preparation of the low-cell-number fractions used SMART-Seq v4 Ultra Low Input.

One entry per CDR3 protein results from TCRdb running MiXCR on the 5' RACE reads. The repertoire has about 240,000 distinct CDR3 sequences, about 7.1% of them found once; the top ten carry about 0.9%. Overall study findings and caveats: Detected again after the booster were most primary-vaccination clones, at nearly 97% CD4 and 70% to 90% CD8. A minor fraction of clonotypes spanned both CD4 and CD8 compartments.

V was pared by 4 bases and J by 6 bases, with 6 bases of the junction left unmatched. The CDR3 spans 14 residues. The germline gives CDR1 SGHRS, CDR2 YFSETQ. This clonotype showed up just a few times. Its antigen is unidentified. Sequences were derived from CD4+ T cells sorted from PBMCs, sampled 15 days after the yellow fever booster vaccination. The chain couples TRBV5-1 to TRBJ2-2, with 7 bases aligning to TRBD1. This clonotype was obtained from a man aged 25-45 years who received the YFV17D yellow fever vaccine. CDR3 region: CASSKGGVSGELFF. The CDR3 bases are TGCGCCAGCAGCAAAGGGGGCGTATCCGGGGAGCTGTTTTTT.